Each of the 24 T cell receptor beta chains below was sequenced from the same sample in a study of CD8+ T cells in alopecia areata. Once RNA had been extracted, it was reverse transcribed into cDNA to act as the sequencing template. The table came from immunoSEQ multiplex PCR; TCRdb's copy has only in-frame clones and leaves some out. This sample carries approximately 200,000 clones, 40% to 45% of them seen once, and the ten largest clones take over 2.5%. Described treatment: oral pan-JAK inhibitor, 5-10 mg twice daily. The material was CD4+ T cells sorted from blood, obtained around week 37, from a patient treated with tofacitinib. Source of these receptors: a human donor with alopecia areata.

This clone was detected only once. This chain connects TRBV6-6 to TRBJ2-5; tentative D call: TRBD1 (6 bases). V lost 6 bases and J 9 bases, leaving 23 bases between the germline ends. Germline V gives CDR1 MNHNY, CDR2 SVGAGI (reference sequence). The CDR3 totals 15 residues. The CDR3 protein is CASSPDQDRTGPQYF. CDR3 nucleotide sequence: TGTGCCAGCAGCCCGGACCAAGACAGGACTGGGCCCCAGTACTTC.

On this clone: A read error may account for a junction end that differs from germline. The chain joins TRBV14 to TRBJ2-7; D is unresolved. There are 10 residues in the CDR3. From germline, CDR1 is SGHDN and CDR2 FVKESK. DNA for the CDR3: TGTGCCAGCAGCCAAGCCCCGAGTCGCTTC. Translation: CASSQAPSRF.

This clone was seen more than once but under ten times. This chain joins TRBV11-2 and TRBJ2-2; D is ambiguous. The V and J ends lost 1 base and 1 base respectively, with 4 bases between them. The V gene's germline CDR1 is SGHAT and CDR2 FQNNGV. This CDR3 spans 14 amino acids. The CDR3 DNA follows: TGTGCCAGCAGCTTAGTCATGAACACCGGGGAGCTGTTTTTT. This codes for CASSLVMNTGELFF.

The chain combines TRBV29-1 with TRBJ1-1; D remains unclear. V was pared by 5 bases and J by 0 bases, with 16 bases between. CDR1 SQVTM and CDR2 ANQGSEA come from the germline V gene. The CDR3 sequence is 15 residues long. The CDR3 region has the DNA TGCAGCGTTCAGACGGAAACCGTTATGAACACTGAAGCTTTCTTT. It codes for CSVQTETVMNTEAFF.

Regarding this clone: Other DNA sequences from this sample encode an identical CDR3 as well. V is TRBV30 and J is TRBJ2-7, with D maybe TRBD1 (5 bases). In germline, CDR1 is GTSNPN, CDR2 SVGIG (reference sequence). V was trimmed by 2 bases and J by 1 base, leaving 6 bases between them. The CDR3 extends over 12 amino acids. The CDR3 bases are TGTGCCTGGAGTACAGGTTCCTACGAGCAGTACTTC. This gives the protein CAWSTGSYEQYF.

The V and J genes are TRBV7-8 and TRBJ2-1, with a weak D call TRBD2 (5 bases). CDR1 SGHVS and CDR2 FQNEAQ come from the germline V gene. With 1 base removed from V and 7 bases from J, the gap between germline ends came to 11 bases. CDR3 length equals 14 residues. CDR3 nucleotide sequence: TGTGCCAGCAGCTTAGGCCTAGCTGGGAATGAGCAGTTCTTC. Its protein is CASSLGLAGNEQFF.

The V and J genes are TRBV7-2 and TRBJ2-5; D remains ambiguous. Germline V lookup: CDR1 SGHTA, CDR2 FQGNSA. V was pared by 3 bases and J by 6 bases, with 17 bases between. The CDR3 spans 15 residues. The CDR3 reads CASSLSRTGMKTQYF. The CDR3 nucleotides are TGTGCCAGCAGCTTGAGTCGGACGGGCATGAAGACCCAGTACTTC.

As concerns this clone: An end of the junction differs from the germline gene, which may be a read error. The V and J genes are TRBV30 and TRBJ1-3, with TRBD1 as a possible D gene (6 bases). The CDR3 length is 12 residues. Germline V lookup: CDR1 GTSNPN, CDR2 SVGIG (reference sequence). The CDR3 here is CAWSAGADTVYF. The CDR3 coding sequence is TGTGCCTGGAGTGCGGGGGCGGACACCGTATATTTT.

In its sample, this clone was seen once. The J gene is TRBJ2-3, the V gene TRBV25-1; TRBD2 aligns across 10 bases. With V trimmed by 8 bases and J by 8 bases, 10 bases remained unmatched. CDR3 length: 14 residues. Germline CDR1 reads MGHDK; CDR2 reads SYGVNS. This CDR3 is CASLTGTSVSTQYF. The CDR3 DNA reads TGTGCCAGCTTGACCGGGACTAGCGTCTCTACGCAGTATTTT. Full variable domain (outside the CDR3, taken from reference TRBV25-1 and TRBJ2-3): EADIYQTPRYLVIGTGKKITLECSQTMGHDKMYWYQQDPGMELHLIHYSYGVNSTEKGDLSSESTVSRIRTEHFPLTLESARPSHTSQYLCASLTGTSVSTQYFGPGTRLTVL.

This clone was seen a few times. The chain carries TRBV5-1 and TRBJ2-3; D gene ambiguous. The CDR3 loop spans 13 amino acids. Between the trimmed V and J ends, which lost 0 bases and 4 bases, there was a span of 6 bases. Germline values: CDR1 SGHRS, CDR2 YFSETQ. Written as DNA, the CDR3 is TGCGCCAGCAGCTTGGCCCCGGCAGATACGCAGTATTTT. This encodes CASSLAPADTQYF.

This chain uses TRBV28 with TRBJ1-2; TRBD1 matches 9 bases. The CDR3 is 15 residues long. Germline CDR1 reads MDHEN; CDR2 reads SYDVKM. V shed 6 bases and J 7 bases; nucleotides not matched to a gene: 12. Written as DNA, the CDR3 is TGTGCCAGCAGGGGCGGGGACAGGGACATCGGTGGCTACACCTTC. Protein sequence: CASRGGDRDIGGYTF.

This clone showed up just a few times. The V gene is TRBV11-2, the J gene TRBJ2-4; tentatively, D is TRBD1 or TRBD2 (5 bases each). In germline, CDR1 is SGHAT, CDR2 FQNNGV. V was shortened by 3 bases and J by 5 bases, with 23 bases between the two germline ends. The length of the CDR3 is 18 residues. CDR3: CASSFGGLPGTEQNIQYF. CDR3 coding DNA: TGTGCCAGCAGCTTCGGCGGTTTGCCCGGGACGGAGCAAAACATTCAGTACTTC.

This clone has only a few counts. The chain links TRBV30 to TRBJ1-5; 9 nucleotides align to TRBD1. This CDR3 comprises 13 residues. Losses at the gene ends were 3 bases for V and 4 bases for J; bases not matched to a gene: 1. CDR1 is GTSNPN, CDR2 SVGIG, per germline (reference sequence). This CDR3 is CAWRGQGNQPQHF. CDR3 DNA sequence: TGTGCCTGGAGGGGACAGGGTAATCAGCCCCAGCATTTT.

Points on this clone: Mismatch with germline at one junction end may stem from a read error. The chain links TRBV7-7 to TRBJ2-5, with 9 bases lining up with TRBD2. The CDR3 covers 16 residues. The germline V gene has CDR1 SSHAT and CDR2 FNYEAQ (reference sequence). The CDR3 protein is CASSLGRAGGSETQYF. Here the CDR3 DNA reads TGTGCTAGCAGCTTAGGGAGAGCGGGGGGTTCGGAGACCCAGTACTTC. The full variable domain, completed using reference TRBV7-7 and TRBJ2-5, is GAGVSQSPRYKVTKRGQDVTLRCDPISSHATLYWYQQALGQGPEFLTYFNYEAQPDKSGLPSDRFSAERPEGSISTLTIQRTEQRDSAMYRCASSLGRAGGSETQYFGPGTRLLVL.

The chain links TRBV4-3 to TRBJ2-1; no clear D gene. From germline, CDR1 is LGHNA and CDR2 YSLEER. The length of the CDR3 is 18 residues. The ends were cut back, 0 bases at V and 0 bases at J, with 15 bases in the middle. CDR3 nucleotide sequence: TGCGCCAGCAGCCAAGAAGGAGACTGGACGAGCTCCTACAATGAGCAGTTCTTC. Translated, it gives CASSQEGDWTSSYNEQFF.

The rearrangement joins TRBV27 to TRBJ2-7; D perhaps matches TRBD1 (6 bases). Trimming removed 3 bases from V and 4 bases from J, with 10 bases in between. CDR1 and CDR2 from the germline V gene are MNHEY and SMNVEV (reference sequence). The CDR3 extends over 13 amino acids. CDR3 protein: CASSFVQGYEQYF. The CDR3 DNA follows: TGTGCCAGCAGTTTCGTACAGGGATACGAGCAGTACTTC.

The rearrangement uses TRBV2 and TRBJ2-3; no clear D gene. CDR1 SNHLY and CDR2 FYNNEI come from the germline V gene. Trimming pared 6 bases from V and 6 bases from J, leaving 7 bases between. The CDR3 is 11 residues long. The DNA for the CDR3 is TGTGCCAGCAGCTCACGGGATACGCAGTATTTT. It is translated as CASSSRDTQYF.

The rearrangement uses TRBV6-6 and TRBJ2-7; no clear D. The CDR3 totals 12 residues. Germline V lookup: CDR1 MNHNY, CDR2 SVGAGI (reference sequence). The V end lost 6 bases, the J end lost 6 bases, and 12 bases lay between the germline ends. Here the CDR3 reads CASSQPPGEQYF. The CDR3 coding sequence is TGTGCCAGCAGCCAACCCCCGGGCGAGCAGTACTTC.

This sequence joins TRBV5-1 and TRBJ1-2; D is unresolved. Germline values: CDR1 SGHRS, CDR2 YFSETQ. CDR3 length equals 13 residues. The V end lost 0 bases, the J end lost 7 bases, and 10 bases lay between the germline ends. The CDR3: CASSLDSGFGYTF. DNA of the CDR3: TGCGCCAGCAGCTTGGACAGCGGTTTTGGCTACACCTTC.

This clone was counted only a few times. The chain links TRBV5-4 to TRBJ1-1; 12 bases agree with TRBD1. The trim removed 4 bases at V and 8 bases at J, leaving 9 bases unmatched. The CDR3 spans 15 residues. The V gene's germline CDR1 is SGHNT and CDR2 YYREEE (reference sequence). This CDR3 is CASSRMGQGAMEAFF. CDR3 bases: TGTGCCAGCAGCCGTATGGGACAGGGGGCGATGGAAGCTTTCTTT.

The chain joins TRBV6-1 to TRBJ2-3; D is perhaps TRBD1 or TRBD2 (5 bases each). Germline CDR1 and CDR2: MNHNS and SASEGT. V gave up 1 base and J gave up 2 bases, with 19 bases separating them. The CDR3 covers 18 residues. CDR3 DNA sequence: TGTGCCAGCAGTGAAGTGGGTCCCCTCGGGGCAGACACAGATACGCAGTATTTT. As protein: CASSEVGPLGADTDTQYF.

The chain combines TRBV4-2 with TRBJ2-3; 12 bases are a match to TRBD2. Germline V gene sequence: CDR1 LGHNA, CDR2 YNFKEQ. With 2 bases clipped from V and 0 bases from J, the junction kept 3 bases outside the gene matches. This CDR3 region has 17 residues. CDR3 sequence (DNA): TGTGCCAGCAGCCAAAGTGGGACTAGCGGGAGCACAGATACGCAGTATTTT. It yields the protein CASSQSGTSGSTDTQYF.

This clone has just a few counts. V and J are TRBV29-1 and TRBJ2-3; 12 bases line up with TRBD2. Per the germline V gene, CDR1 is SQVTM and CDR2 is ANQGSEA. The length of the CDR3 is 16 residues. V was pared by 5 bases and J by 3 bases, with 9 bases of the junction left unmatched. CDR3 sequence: CSVTSGRTGGTDTQYF. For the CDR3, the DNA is TGCAGCGTTACTAGCGGGAGGACGGGTGGAACAGATACGCAGTATTTT.

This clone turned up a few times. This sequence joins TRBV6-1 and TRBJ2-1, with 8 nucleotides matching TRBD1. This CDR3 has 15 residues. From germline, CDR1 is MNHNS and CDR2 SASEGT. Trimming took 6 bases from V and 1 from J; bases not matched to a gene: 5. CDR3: CASRRTGSSYNEQFF. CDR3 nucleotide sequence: TGTGCCAGCAGGCGGACAGGGAGTTCCTACAATGAGCAGTTCTTC.